A selection of T cell receptor beta chains follows, all from one sample in a study of CD8 T cells in ankylosing spondylitis. TCRdb reprocessed the 5' RACE reads via MiXCR and lists one record per CDR3 protein. Seen here are nearly 350,000 distinct CDR3 sequences, about 15% observed once, and the top ten hold 0.9% to 1.2%. The sequencing sample was made of blood, either unsorted or a sorted T cell fraction (not recorded which). Source of these receptors: a male donor with ankylosing spondylitis or in good health (not recorded which). CDR3s include the opening cysteine and the closing phenylalanine or tryptophan. D genes are given only for firm matches. Clone size is not always given. Where it is, it says once, few, many or a class for expanded clones.

d_call	clone_size	j_call	v_call	cdr3_nt	cdr3_aa
NA	NA	TRBJ2-1	TRBV3-1	TGTGCCAGCAGCCAAGTAGGCAGGGACAATGAGCAGTTCTTC	CASSQVGRDNEQFF
TRBD2	NA	TRBJ2-3	TRBV20-1	TGCAGTGCCGCTAGCGGGAGGGCCGGAGATACGCAGTATTTT	CSAASGRAGDTQYF
NA	once	TRBJ1-2	TRBV5-1	TGCGCCAGCAGCACGGGACCCGGAGGATATGGCTACACCTTC	CASSTGPGGYGYTF
NA	NA	TRBJ2-1	TRBV5-1	TGCGCCAGCAGCTTGAGAGTGTGGGAAGAGCAGTTCTTC	CASSLRVWEEQFF
NA	NA	TRBJ1-2	TRBV27	TGTGCCAGCAGAGACTTGAATTGGGACACCGGTAGGGGCTACACCTTC	CASRDLNWDTGRGYTF
NA	NA	TRBJ1-2	TRBV10-3	TGTGCCATCAGTGCAGACAGTGAGCACTATGGCTACACCTTC	CAISADSEHYGYTF
TRBD2	NA	TRBJ2-1	TRBV6-1	TGTGCCAGCGCCAGCGGGAGGACCAATGAGCAGTTCTTC	CASASGRTNEQFF
TRBD2	NA	TRBJ2-5	TRBV7-2	TGTGCCAGCTTGCTGCGGGGGCAAGAGACCCAGTACTTC	CASLLRGQETQYF
TRBD2	many	TRBJ2-4	TRBV4-2	TGTGCCAGCAGCCAAGAACTAGCGGGAGGTCTAGCCAAAAACATTCAGTACTTC	CASSQELAGGLAKNIQYF
NA	NA	TRBJ1-1	TRBV20-1	TGCAGTGGCTGGGGGACCATGAACACTGAAGCTTTCTTT	CSGWGTMNTEAFF
NA	NA	TRBJ2-3	TRBV6-1	TGTGCCAGGGACTGTCCGGAGCCCACAGATACGCAGTATTTT	CARDCPEPTDTQYF
NA	few	TRBJ1-2	TRBV2	TGTGCCAGCAGTACGATTACCTCTAACTATGGCTACACCTTC	CASSTITSNYGYTF
TRBD2	many	TRBJ2-1	TRBV12-3/TRBV12-4	TGTGCCACCGGGACTAGCGGGGGGGCGGCATACAATGAGCAGTTCTTC	CATGTSGGAAYNEQFF
NA	many	TRBJ2-7	TRBV20-1	TGCAGTGCTACTGAAGGGGGGTACGAGCAGTACTTC	CSATEGGYEQYF
NA	NA	TRBJ2-1	TRBV6-1	TGTGCCACCTCCCTAGTATACAATGAGCAGTTCTTC	CATSLVYNEQFF
TRBD2	NA	TRBJ2-5	TRBV10-3	TGTGCCATCAGCCCGGGACTAGCGGGAGCTGAAGAGACCCAGTACTTC	CAISPGLAGAEETQYF
TRBD2	NA	TRBJ2-1	TRBV12-3/TRBV12-4	TGTGCCAGCAGCCAGAAGCGGGGCCACAATGAGCAGTTCTTC	CASSQKRGHNEQFF
NA	few	TRBJ2-3	TRBV12-3/TRBV12-4	TGTGCCAGCAGGCGCGGGTCTGGCACAGATACGCAGTATTTT	CASRRGSGTDTQYF
TRBD1	many	TRBJ2-7	TRBV2	TGTGCCAGCACCGGGACAGGGCCAACCTACGAGCAGTACTTC	CASTGTGPTYEQYF
TRBD2	many	TRBJ2-3	TRBV12-3/TRBV12-4	TGTGCCAGCAGTCCTGGGACTAGCGGGGGCCCATATACGCAGTATTTT	CASSPGTSGGPYTQYF
NA	few	TRBJ2-1	TRBV30	TGTGCCTGGAGTGTACAGGGATACAATGAGCAGTTCTTC	CAWSVQGYNEQFF
NA	few	TRBJ1-1	TRBV5-1	TGCGCCAGCAGCTTGGACCCAGGGTGGAACACTGAAGCTTTCTTT	CASSLDPGWNTEAFF
TRBD2	few	TRBJ2-7	TRBV5-1	TGCGCCAGCACCCCTCTCGGGACTAGCGGGAATTACGAGCAGTACTTC	CASTPLGTSGNYEQYF
NA	NA	TRBJ2-1	TRBV21-1	TGTGCCAGCAGGACCGTCACTAGCGGGATTTGGGGTGAGCAGTTCTTC	CASRTVTSGIWGEQFF
NA	few	TRBJ1-2	TRBV6-1	TGTGCCAGCAGTGAAGCGGGGCAGGGACTAGCCTGCACCTTC	CASSEAGQGLACTF
NA	NA	TRBJ2-7	TRBV4-1	TGCGCCAGCAGCCAACCTACGGGGAGCCACTACGAGCAGTACTTC	CASSQPTGSHYEQYF
NA	NA	TRBJ1-3	TRBV30	TGTGCCTGGAGTGTATGGCAGGGTAGAAGAAACACCATATATTTT	CAWSVWQGRRNTIYF
TRBD1	NA	TRBJ2-1	TRBV5-5	TGTGCCAGCAGCTCCCTGCTGAGGGACAGGGGTTTCAATGAGCAGTTCTTC	CASSSLLRDRGFNEQFF
NA	few	TRBJ2-5	TRBV9	TGTGCCAGCGGAGGGGCTTCGATTGGAACCCAGTACTTC	CASGGASIGTQYF
NA	NA	TRBJ1-4	TRBV15	TGTGCCACCAGCAGAGTGGTGGGGGAAAAACTGTTTTTT	CATSRVVGEKLFF
NA	few	TRBJ2-5	TRBV3-1	TGTGCCAGCAGCCACCGGTCCTTGCAAGAGACCCAGTACTTC	CASSHRSLQETQYF
NA	few	TRBJ1-6	TRBV10-3	TGTGCCATCTCCAGGGACCAGCGGAGCTCCTATAATTCACCCCTCCACTTT	CAISRDQRSSYNSPLHF
NA	few	TRBJ2-7	TRBV11-2	TGTGCCAGCAGCTTACACTCGGACAAGGCCGAGCAGTACTTC	CASSLHSDKAEQYF
TRBD1	few	TRBJ1-2	TRBV29-1	TGCAGCGTCGAGGACAGGGTAAACTATGGCTACACCTTC	CSVEDRVNYGYTF
TRBD1	NA	TRBJ2-1	TRBV9	TGTGCCAGCAGCGTGGACAGGTTCTCAGATGAGCAGTTCTTC	CASSVDRFSDEQFF
TRBD2	NA	TRBJ2-5	TRBV5-6	TGTGCCAGCAGCCCGCAGGGACTAGGACCGGAGACCCAGTACTTC	CASSPQGLGPETQYF
TRBD2	NA	TRBJ2-7	TRBV7-8	TGTGCCAGCAGCTCCGGGACTAGCGGGAGGGCCGGGGATTACGAGCAGTACTTC	CASSSGTSGRAGDYEQYF
NA	many	TRBJ1-2	TRBV6-1	TGTGCCAGCAGGGATGGGTTCCTGAACTATGGCTACACCTTC	CASRDGFLNYGYTF
NA	few	TRBJ1-1	TRBV30	TGTGCCTGGTGCCTCGGACAGTTTGAAGCTTTCTTT	CAWCLGQFEAFF
NA	few	TRBJ1-6	TRBV4-1	TGCGCCAGCAGCAAAGGGGTAGACTCCTATAATTCACCCCTCCACTTT	CASSKGVDSYNSPLHF
NA	many	TRBJ1-5	TRBV12-3/TRBV12-4	TGTGCCAGCAGTTTTGACCACAGGTATCAGCCCCAGCATTTT	CASSFDHRYQPQHF
NA	many	TRBJ2-2	TRBV5-1	TGCGCCAGCAGCGTAGGAGGGACCGGAGGCACCGGGGAGCTGTTTTTT	CASSVGGTGGTGELFF
NA	few	TRBJ2-7	TRBV2	TGTGCCAGCAGTTTCCTGGAGCAGTACTTC	CASSFLEQYF
TRBD1	few	TRBJ1-1	TRBV2	TGTGCCAGCAGCCCCTCCAGGGGGAGGTACACTGAAGCTTTCTTT	CASSPSRGRYTEAFF
NA	many	TRBJ2-3	TRBV10-2	TGCGCCACCTACACCCCGGATACGCAGTATTTT	CATYTPDTQYF
NA	NA	TRBJ2-5	TRBV15	TGTGCCACCAGCAGAAGGACAGAGAAAGAGACCCAGTACTTC	CATSRRTEKETQYF
TRBD1	NA	TRBJ2-1	TRBV27	TGTGCCAGCAGTTCCGGACAGGGGTCACGGAATGAGCAGTTCTTC	CASSSGQGSRNEQFF
NA	NA	TRBJ2-7	TRBV11-2	TGTGCCAGCAGCACGGCAGGGGTGGTATACGAGCAGTACTTC	CASSTAGVVYEQYF